This entry features one T cell receptor beta chain sequence. Antigen unknown. These data originate in a study of cytomegalovirus exposure and HLA in healthy donors. Study in general: A later analysis reported the 90 to 150 validation repertoires used the same platform as the approximately 650 first-cohort repertoires. Findings and limits, study-wide: Reportedly, diagnosis of cytomegalovirus status by the classifier showed high specificity and sensitivity. CMV antigen specificity of three CMV-associated chains was confirmed in vitro.

V lost 4 bases, J lost 2 bases, and 15 bases lay in between. The length of the CDR3 is 16 residues. CDR1 is KGHSH and CDR2 is LQKENI in the germline V gene. Only in-frame clones appear in the TCRdb table, and some are missing; sequencing was by immunoSEQ multiplex PCR. The sample includes over 250,000 clones, around 87% of them seen just once. Sequenced material: PBMCs. This receptor was obtained from a woman in her 30s in good health and CMV-seropositive. This chain connects TRBV18 to TRBJ2-1; tentatively, D is TRBD1 (6 bases). Here the CDR3 reads CASSLDSPVAYNEQFF. CDR3 nucleotides: TGTGCCAGCTCACTGGACAGCCCTGTTGCCTACAATGAGCAGTTCTTC.